This T cell receptor beta chain was identified in a study of cytomegalovirus exposure and HLA in healthy donors. PCR involved 60 Vbeta and 13 Jbeta primers. Produced via immunoSEQ multiplex PCR; TCRdb's table is partial and in-frame only. The sample shows around 170,000 clones, over 80% of them seen only once. While unrecorded immune exposures were likely, the donors were nominally healthy when sampled. This clone was seen more than once but under ten times. Its specificity is not known. Points from the study as a whole: Presence/absence analyses assumed roughly uniform sequencing depth across donors, which may not hold. Reportedly, HLA-A and HLA-B alleles of most subjects were accurately predicted from TCR beta. V- and J-gene trimming in TCR beta was tied to a missense DCLRE1C variant by an analysis performed later.

Sequencing input: PBMCs. The sequence was obtained from a man aged 35 to 55 in good health and CMV-seropositive.

The CDR3: CASSLGRVGNQPQHF. DNA for the CDR3: TGTGCCAGCAGCTTAGGAAGAGTCGGCAATCAGCCCCAGCATTTT. The rearrangement joins TRBV7-8 to TRBJ1-5; D ambiguous. CDR3 size: 15 residues. Per germline, CDR1 SGHVS and CDR2 FQNEAQ. V dropped 1 base and J dropped 2 bases, with 9 bases sitting between them.